Shown below are 2 T cell receptor beta chains from a single sample sequenced in a study of T cell responses to AZD1222 COVID-19 vaccine. The protocol was immunoSEQ multiplex PCR, while the TCRdb copy is restricted to in-frame clones and leaves out a portion. The sample has about 150,000 clones, approximately 89% seen once; the top ten hold 1.5% to 2%. The source was peripheral blood, collected 28 days after the second AZD1222 dose. These receptor sequences come from an adult who received the AZD1222 COVID-19 vaccine.

In this sample, this clone turned up once. This chain uses TRBV10-3 with TRBJ2-1; 7 bases align to TRBD1. V lost 5 bases, J lost 6 bases, and 16 bases stayed unmatched. Germline-derived CDR1 and CDR2 are ENHRY and SYGVKD. The CDR3 runs 17 residues. The CDR3 spells CAISPIKTGTILNEQFF. CDR3 nucleotides: TGTGCCATCAGTCCTATTAAGACAGGGACGATCCTCAATGAGCAGTTCTTC.

This rearrangement joins TRBV28 to TRBJ2-1, with D possibly being TRBD2 (5 bases). The CDR3 length is 15 residues. V lost 6 bases and J 8 bases, leaving 20 bases between the germline ends. Germline V gene lookup returns CDR1 MDHEN and CDR2 SYDVKM. The CDR3 coding sequence is TGTGCCAGCAGAAACTGGGGAGCTCTCCCGGATGAGCAGTTCTTC. Residues: CASRNWGALPDEQFF.